These 19 T cell receptor beta chains originate from one sample sequenced in a study of beta chain features in type 1 diabetes. Study findings and constraints: Among all four CD4+ subsets, Type 1 diabetes patients had TCRB CDR3s that were moderately but significantly shorter.

Investigators reverse transcribed all isolated RNA, so they sequenced expressed TCRB transcripts. Produced via immunoSEQ multiplex PCR; TCRdb's table is partial and in-frame only. Here the sample spans 130,000 to 150,000 clones, less than 15% being singletons. These TCRs' antigens remain unknown. Sequencing input: central memory CD4+ T cells from blood. These receptor sequences come from a man aged 18 to 35 with type 1 diabetes.

The chain combines TRBV28 with TRBJ2-3; D not certain. V was pared by 4 bases and J by 3 bases, with 11 bases between. The CDR3 contains 14 residues. CDR1 is MDHEN and CDR2 is SYDVKM in the germline V gene. The CDR3 sequence: CASSSPSLTDTQYF. The DNA for the CDR3 is TGTGCCAGCAGTTCACCCTCGCTGACAGATACGCAGTATTTT.

This clone was observed many times. The V gene is TRBV10-3, the J gene TRBJ2-6, with D hard to call. The germline gives CDR1 ENHRY, CDR2 SYGVKD. The CDR3 loop spans 15 amino acids. Trimming stripped 6 bases from V and 0 bases from J, with 9 bases between. The DNA of the CDR3 is TGTGCCATCAGGGACGGATTCTCTGGGGCCAACGTCCTGACTTTC. Translation gives CAIRDGFSGANVLTF.

This rearrangement joins TRBV2 to TRBJ1-5; D is uncertain. Trimming stripped 1 base from V and 9 bases from J, with 16 bases between. Germline CDR1 reads SNHLY; CDR2 reads FYNNEI. The CDR3 loop spans 15 amino acids. CDR3 sequence: CASSEGRINSRPQHF. The DNA for the CDR3 is TGTGCCAGCAGTGAAGGCCGAATTAATTCGCGGCCCCAGCATTTT.

The rearrangement links TRBV6-5 to TRBJ1-6; tentative D call: TRBD1 (6 bases). The V gene lost 2 bases and the J gene lost 7 bases, with 12 bases spanning the gap. Germline values: CDR1 MNHEY, CDR2 SVGAGI. This CDR3 has 15 amino acids. The CDR3 loop reads CASSYRDRKNSPLHF. The CDR3 nucleotides are TGTGCCAGCAGTTACAGAGACAGGAAGAATTCACCCCTCCACTTT.

The rearrangement links TRBV5-4 to TRBJ2-3; maybe TRBD1 (5 bases). CDR1 is SGHNT and CDR2 is YYREEE in the germline V gene (reference sequence). The CDR3 length is 16 residues. Trimming left V 2 bases short and J 3 bases short, with 16 bases between. The CDR3 DNA reads as TGTGCCAGCAGCTTACCCCCGCAGGGCTTTACAGATACGCAGTATTTT. Its translation: CASSLPPQGFTDTQYF.

This clone came up a few times. With a much larger clone just one base away, this may be a read error. The V call is TRBV2, the J call TRBJ2-1, with TRBD1 matching 7 bases. The CDR3 extends over 16 amino acids. Germline lookup yields CDR1 SNHLY and CDR2 FYNNEI. Germline trimming cut 2 bases from V and 4 bases from J; bases unmatched to any gene: 8. CDR3 region: CASSELNRGGYNEQFF. The CDR3 DNA reads as TGTGCCAGCAGTGAATTGAACAGGGGTGGGTACAATGAGCAGTTCTTC.

There are a few counts of this clone. V usage is TRBV2 and J usage is TRBJ2-5; 8 bases line up with TRBD1. This CDR3 spans 15 amino acids. CDR1 and CDR2 from the germline V gene are SNHLY and FYNNEI. Trimming cost V 9 bases and J 4 bases; bases outside gene matches: 13. CDR3 nucleotide sequence: TGTGCCAGGAGAAGACAGGGGACCCGGGGAGAGACCCAGTACTTC. Protein: CARRRQGTRGETQYF.

As concerns this clone: Other DNA sequences within the sample encode an identical CDR3. The chain combines TRBV13 with TRBJ2-1; D is perhaps TRBD1 or TRBD2 (5 bases each). Trimming took off 2 bases at V and 9 bases at J, with 17 bases between the two ends. This CDR3 comprises 15 residues. Germline V gene sequence: CDR1 PRHDT, CDR2 FYEKMQ (reference sequence). The CDR3 DNA reads as TGTGCCAGCAGCTTATCGCCCCGGGGCGGCCTTGAGCAGTTCTTC. Protein sequence: CASSLSPRGGLEQFF.

The chain couples TRBV6-5 to TRBJ2-3, with D possibly being TRBD2 (6 bases). The CDR3 sequence is 15 residues long. V lost 6 bases to trimming and J lost 0 bases, with 13 bases between them. Germline-derived CDR1 and CDR2 are MNHEY and SVGAGI. For the CDR3, the DNA is TGTGCCAGCAGGGCCCGAAGCGGGAGCACAGATACGCAGTATTTT. It yields the protein CASRARSGSTDTQYF.

This clone has just a few counts. The CDR3 coding sequence is TGTGCCAGCAGCTTGGTGGCGACAGGGGGCGTCTATGGCTACACCTTC. Encoded protein: CASSLVATGGVYGYTF. The chain joins TRBV5-6 to TRBJ1-2; 10 bases match TRBD1. Trimming removed 0 bases from V and 4 bases from J; junction bases left unmatched: 6. The V gene's germline CDR1 is SGHDT and CDR2 YYEEEE. The CDR3 covers 16 residues.

The chain employs TRBV2 and TRBJ2-3, with TRBD2 matching 13 bases. With 0 bases clipped from V and 6 bases from J, the junction kept 3 bases outside the gene matches. In germline, CDR1 is SNHLY, CDR2 FYNNEI. CDR3 length: 16 residues. The CDR3: CASSEAETSGGDTQYF. DNA for the CDR3: TGTGCCAGCAGTGAAGCAGAGACTAGCGGGGGGGATACGCAGTATTTT. Filled out from reference TRBV2 and TRBJ2-3, the complete variable domain reads EPEVTQTPSHQVTQMGQEVILRCVPISNHLYFYWYRQILGQKVEFLVSFYNNEISEKSEIFDDQFSVERPDGSNFTLKIRSTKLEDSAMYFCASSEAETSGGDTQYFGPGTRLTVL.

This clone appeared a few times. The rearrangement links TRBV5-1 to TRBJ1-3; D not resolved. The CDR3 contains 14 residues. Per the germline V gene, CDR1 is SGHRS and CDR2 is YFSETQ. The V end was cut by 4 bases, the J end by 7 bases, with 15 bases between. The CDR3 loop reads CASSPREGRNTIYF. Written as DNA, the CDR3 is TGCGCCAGCAGCCCCCGTGAAGGCCGGAACACCATATATTTT.

V is TRBV10-2 and J is TRBJ2-7; perhaps D is TRBD1 or TRBD2 (5 bases each). Germline V lookup: CDR1 WSHSY, CDR2 SAAADI. V was trimmed by 4 bases and J by 5 bases, leaving 15 bases between them. This CDR3 is built from 14 residues. The CDR3 sequence is CASSGPGPPHEQYF. CDR3 nucleotide sequence: TGCGCCAGCAGTGGACCGGGACCCCCCCACGAGCAGTACTTC.

The chain employs TRBV6-1 and TRBJ1-1; no reliable D call. Germline V gene sequence: CDR1 MNHNS, CDR2 SASEGT. CDR3 size: 15 residues. V lost 6 bases and J lost 4, with 18 bases in between. DNA of the CDR3: TGTGCCAGCAGCGCCGGGTACCAAGGAAGCACTGAAGCTTTCTTT. It translates to CASSAGYQGSTEAFF.

This clone has a handful of counts. The CDR3, as DNA: TGTGCCAGCAGTTCCCAGGGACAAAGGATTGAAAAACTGTTTTTT. This sequence encodes CASSSQGQRIEKLFF. The gene calls are TRBV6-6 and TRBJ1-4, with a possible D match to TRBD1 (6 bases). V shed 4 bases and J shed 7 bases, with 16 bases lying between them. The CDR3 runs to 15 residues. Germline CDR1 reads MNHNY; CDR2 reads SVGAGI (reference sequence).

This clone was counted a few times. The germline gene is not matched at one end of the junction; a read error may be the cause. The chain uses TRBV4-1 and TRBJ2-5, with D unresolved. The V gene's germline CDR1 is MGHRA and CDR2 YSYEKL. The CDR3 is 13 residues long. The CDR3 is CASSQTRLETQYF. CDR3 in DNA: TGTGCCAGCAGCCAGACTCGACTGGAGACCCAGTACTTC.

In this sample, this clone turned up a few times. The chain joins TRBV2 to TRBJ2-1; 8 nucleotides match TRBD2. This CDR3 has 15 residues. Trimming removed 7 bases from V and 6 bases from J; junction bases left unmatched: 11. Germline CDR1 SNHLY, CDR2 FYNNEI. In nucleotides, the CDR3 is TGTGCCAGCATCCGGGGGGGGCTCGAAGGCAATGAGCAGTTCTTC. Translated: CASIRGGLEGNEQFF.

About this clone itself: One end of the junction fails to match germline, which may point to a read error. The rearrangement uses TRBV29-1 and TRBJ2-1; D gene unclear. Per germline, CDR1 SQVTM and CDR2 ANQGSEA. The CDR3 spans 12 residues. As DNA, the CDR3 is TGCAGCGTTGGGGCAGGCGACAATGAGCGGTTCTTC. Its translation is CSVGAGDNERFF.

The chain recombines TRBV5-4 with TRBJ2-3; the match to TRBD2 covers 11 bases. CDR1 SGHNT and CDR2 YYREEE come from the germline V gene (reference sequence). V lost 3 bases, J lost 4 bases, and 10 bases stayed unmatched. CDR3 size: 17 residues. The CDR3 bases are TGTGCCAGCAGCTCCGCCCCGACTAGCGGGGCCGCAGATACGCAGTATTTT. Its protein is CASSSAPTSGAADTQYF. Supplemented by reference TRBV5-4 and TRBJ2-3, the full variable domain reads ETGVTQSPTHLIKTRGQQVTLRCSSQSGHNTVSWYQQALGQGPQFIFQYYREEENGRGNFPPRFSGLQFPNYSSELNVNALELDDSALYLCASSSAPTSGAADTQYFGPGTRLTVL.